This paragraph covers one TCR beta chain sequence. Its target is unknown. Germline values: CDR1 SEHNR, CDR2 FQNEAQ (reference sequence). This CDR3 comprises 15 residues. V gave up 5 bases and J gave up 7 bases, with 20 bases separating them. This sample is drawn from a study of shared clonotypes between healthy human individuals. The investigators split CD4+ cells into a CD45RA+ naive subset and a CD45RA-negative memory subset. Findings and caveats of the study: Estimated richness was generally greater in naive than memory subsets.

Sequenced by immunoSEQ multiplex PCR; TCRdb stores in-frame clones only, minus some. The sample yields approximately 2.1 million clones, 93% seen once. The sequence was obtained from a man younger than 35 in good health. Some clones in this sample may be carry-over from other donors' samples. The gene calls are TRBV7-9 and TRBJ1-2; D is perhaps TRBD1 (5 bases). The sample was naive CD4+ T cells from PBMCs. Subset given: CD45RA+ positively selected. The CDR3 sequence is CASSLQTVSGSGYTF. For the CDR3, the DNA is TGTGCCAGCAGCCTACAGACAGTGTCGGGGAGTGGCTACACCTTC.